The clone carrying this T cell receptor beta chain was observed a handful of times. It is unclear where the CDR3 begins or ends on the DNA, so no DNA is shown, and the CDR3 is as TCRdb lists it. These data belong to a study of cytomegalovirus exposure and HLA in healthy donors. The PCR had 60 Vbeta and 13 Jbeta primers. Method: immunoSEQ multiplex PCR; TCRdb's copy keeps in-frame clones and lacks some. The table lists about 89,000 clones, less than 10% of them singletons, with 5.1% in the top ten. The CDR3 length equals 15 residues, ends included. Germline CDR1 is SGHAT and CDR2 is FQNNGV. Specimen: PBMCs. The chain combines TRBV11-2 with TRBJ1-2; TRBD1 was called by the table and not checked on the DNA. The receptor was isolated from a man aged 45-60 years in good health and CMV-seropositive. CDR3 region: CASSLDLSGVYGYTF.